A single sample gave rise to the 24 T cell receptor beta chains below, sequenced in a study of T cells in Graves' hyperthyroidism and ophthalmopathy. TCR beta CDR3 region amplification was performed from RNA transcripts. TCR CDR3 underwent first-round RT-PCR with the HTBI primer set. MiXCR was run by TCRdb on the multiplex PCR reads, yielding one entry per CDR3 protein. The sample shows hundreds of thousands of distinct CDR3 sequences, about 15% of them seen only once. What was sequenced was blood. The receptors were gathered from a young woman with Graves' hyperthyroidism that later progressed to Graves' ophthalmopathy.

Ten or more counts support this clonotype. The chain uses TRBV20-1 and TRBJ1-5; no definite D call. The CDR3 length is 12 residues. From germline, CDR1 is DFQATT and CDR2 SNEGSKA (reference sequence). V was pared by 0 bases and J by 5 bases, with 5 bases between. The CDR3 loop is CSARDIDQPQHF. CDR3 DNA sequence: TGCAGTGCTAGAGATATAGATCAGCCCCAGCATTTT.

This chain connects TRBV28 to TRBJ1-5; 7 bases match TRBD1. The CDR3 runs 16 residues. Germline CDR1 is MDHEN and CDR2 is SYDVKM. The J segment lost 3 bases and the V segment lost 5 bases, leaving 10 bases of the junction unmatched. The CDR3 DNA reads TGTGCCAGCAGTCGAACTAGGACAGGAAACAATCAGCCCCAGCATTTT. It specifies CASSRTRTGNNQPQHF.

Ten or more counts support this clonotype. The rearrangement links TRBV12-3 or TRBV12-4 to TRBJ1-2; the D gene is possibly TRBD1 (5 bases). This CDR3 is built from 15 residues. Trimming pared 8 bases from V and 4 bases from J, leaving 20 bases between. The DNA for the CDR3 is TGTGCCAGCCGTGTGACCGGGCGCGGGGGCTATGGCTACACCTTC. Translating it yields CASRVTGRGGYGYTF.

In its sample, this clonotype was seen many times. The V call is TRBV10-3, the J call TRBJ2-7; 11 nucleotides line up with TRBD2. Germline V gives CDR1 ENHRY, CDR2 SYGVKD. This CDR3 has 15 amino acids. The V segment lost 6 bases and the J segment 0 bases; nucleotides outside the gene matches: 4. The CDR3, as DNA: TGTGCCATCAGGGAGACTAGCGGGGCCTCCTACGAGCAGTACTTC. Translation gives CAIRETSGASYEQYF.

Regarding this clonotype: This could be a read error, since a much larger clone is one nucleotide away. This likely comes from a read error, as the CDR3 has no conserved phenylalanine or tryptophan at its end. This rearrangement joins TRBV12-3 or TRBV12-4 to TRBJ1-5; TRBD1 matches at 8 bases. Unmatched junction bases numbered 8, after V lost 1 base and J lost 6 bases. The CDR3 is made up of 16 amino acids. The DNA of the CDR3 is TGTGCCAGCAGTTTAGGGGGGCAGGGGGCCGGTCAGCCCCAGCATTCT. This sequence encodes CASSLGGQGAGQPQHS.

The chain recombines TRBV13 with TRBJ2-1; D assignment may be TRBD1 or TRBD2 (5 bases each). Trimming took 8 bases from V and 3 from J, leaving 11 bases between them. The CDR3 is 13 amino acids. The germline V gene has CDR1 PRHDT and CDR2 FYEKMQ (reference sequence). Here the CDR3 reads CASRGRLYNEQFF. The DNA of the CDR3 is TGTGCCAGCCGGGGACGGCTCTACAATGAGCAGTTCTTC. The full variable domain, its missing parts supplied by reference TRBV13 and TRBJ2-1, is AAGVIQSPRHLIKEKRETATLKCYPIPRHDTVYWYQQGPGQDPQFLISFYEKMQSDKGSIPDRFSAQQFSDYHSELNMSSLELGDSALYFCASRGRLYNEQFFGPGTRLTVL.

This clonotype was seen many times. V and J are TRBV20-1 and TRBJ1-1; D not certain. The CDR3 is 14 residues long. V lost 2 bases and J 6 bases, leaving 16 bases between the germline ends. Germline CDR1 and CDR2: DFQATT and SNEGSKA (reference sequence). CDR3 sequence: CSARRVGSFPEAFF. In DNA, the CDR3 is TGCAGTGCTAGACGCGTGGGGAGTTTCCCTGAAGCTTTCTTT.

This clonotype was detected ten times or more. V is TRBV20-1 and J is TRBJ2-3; 8 positions match TRBD1. The CDR3 covers 17 residues. Germline assignment: CDR1 DFQATT and CDR2 SNEGSKA (reference sequence). The V gene end was trimmed by 6 bases and the J gene end by 0 bases; junction bases not matched to a gene: 14. CDR3 residues: CSAVDRGVQPSTDTQYF. CDR3 DNA sequence: TGCAGTGCCGTTGACAGGGGAGTCCAACCTAGCACAGATACGCAGTATTTT.

The rearrangement links TRBV19 to TRBJ2-1, with a tentative D call TRBD2 (5 bases). Germline V gene lookup returns CDR1 LNHDA and CDR2 SQIVND (reference sequence). V shed 3 bases and J shed 6 bases, with 15 bases lying between them. This CDR3 has 15 amino acids. As DNA, the CDR3 is TGTGCCAGTAGTATCAGCCTCTTGGCGGGCAATGAGCAGTTCTTC. It is translated as CASSISLLAGNEQFF.

In its sample, this clonotype was seen many times. The chain joins TRBV20-1 to TRBJ2-7, with D perhaps matching TRBD1 (6 bases). Germline lookup yields CDR1 DFQATT and CDR2 SNEGSKA (reference sequence). The CDR3 loop spans 15 amino acids. Deletions cut 3 bases from V and 6 bases from J, with 21 bases between. Here the CDR3 DNA reads TGCAGTGCTAGGGTCAGGGGAACACTAGGTGGCGAGCAGTACTTC. Translating it yields CSARVRGTLGGEQYF.

This clonotype was seen more than once but under ten times. The V and J genes are TRBV3-1 and TRBJ1-1, with a tentative D call TRBD1 (5 bases). Germline V gene data show CDR1 as LGHDT and CDR2 as YNNKEL (reference sequence). CDR3 length equals 15 residues. The V end lost 4 bases, the J end lost 4 bases, and 16 bases lay between the germline ends. As DNA, the CDR3 is TGTGCCAGCAGCCCCCTCGGGGCACTGGGCACTGAAGCTTTCTTT. It codes for CASSPLGALGTEAFF.

This clonotype was found a few times. Written as DNA, the CDR3 is TGTGCCAGCAGTGAAATGAGGGAGGTACGGTATGGCTACACCTTC. Residues: CASSEMREVRYGYTF. J is TRBJ1-2 and V is TRBV2; no firm D call. This CDR3 spans 15 amino acids. Trimming stripped 2 bases from V and 5 bases from J, with 15 bases between. Germline CDR1 is SNHLY and CDR2 is FYNNEI. Filled out from reference TRBV2 and TRBJ1-2, the complete variable domain reads EPEVTQTPSHQVTQMGQEVILRCVPISNHLYFYWYRQILGQKVEFLVSFYNNEISEKSEIFDDQFSVERPDGSNFTLKIRSTKLEDSAMYFCASSEMREVRYGYTFGSGTRLTVV.

Many counts were recorded for this clonotype. The chain is built from TRBV20-1 and TRBJ1-1, with D possibly matching TRBD1 (5 bases). V was shortened by 3 bases and J by 2 bases, with 13 bases between the two germline ends. CDR1 and CDR2 (germline): DFQATT, SNEGSKA (reference sequence). The CDR3 is made up of 14 amino acids. The chain's CDR3 is CSASSRVLNTEAFF. The CDR3 DNA follows: TGCAGTGCTAGTTCCAGGGTCCTTAACACTGAAGCTTTCTTT.

Of note for this clonotype: One base away lies a much larger clone, so this may be a sequencing read error. This chain uses TRBV12-3 or TRBV12-4 with TRBJ2-2; possibly TRBD1 or TRBD2 for D (5 bases each). The length of the CDR3 is 17 residues. Trimming stripped 5 bases from V and 2 bases from J, with 18 bases between. CDR3 sequence reads: CASSQEDKVQNTGELFF. CDR3 bases: TGTGCCAGCAGTCAGGAGGACAAAGTCCAAAACACCGGGGAGCTGTTTTTT.

This sequence joins TRBV4-3 and TRBJ1-2; D is ambiguous. The germline V and J ends were trimmed by 2 bases and 5 bases, with 15 bases remaining between them. This CDR3 region has 15 residues. Germline V gives CDR1 LGHNA, CDR2 YSLEER. CDR3 sequence (DNA): TGCGCCAGCAGCCAAAATGGCCCCGCGGGATATGGCTACACCTTC. This encodes CASSQNGPAGYGYTF.

This clonotype was seen repeatedly, ten times or more. The CDR3 bases are TGTGCCAGCTCAGGGGACCAGGGGCTTGAAGATGAGCAGTTCTTC. Encoded protein: CASSGDQGLEDEQFF. V is TRBV18 and J is TRBJ2-1; tentatively, D is TRBD1 (6 bases). Germline values: CDR1 KGHSH, CDR2 LQKENI. CDR3 size: 15 residues. V lost 5 bases to trimming and J lost 8 bases, with 19 bases between them. The full variable domain, with the rest looked up from reference TRBV18 and TRBJ2-1, is NAGVMQNPRHLVRRRGQEARLRCSPMKGHSHVYWYRQLPEEGLKFMVYLQKENIIDESGMPKERFSAEFPKEGPSILRIQQVVRGDSAAYFCASSGDQGLEDEQFFGPGTRLTVL.

This clonotype showed up just a few times. V and J are TRBV6-1 and TRBJ2-1; 11 bases line up with TRBD1. J was trimmed by 7 bases and V by 2 bases; bases with no gene match: 10. Germline V gives CDR1 MNHNS, CDR2 SASEGT. CDR3 size: 17 residues. CDR3 sequence reads: CASSEWGPGQGDNEQFF. DNA of the CDR3: TGTGCCAGCAGTGAATGGGGACCGGGACAGGGGGATAATGAGCAGTTCTTC.

The V and J genes are TRBV29-1 and TRBJ2-2, with D possibly matching TRBD1 (6 bases). V lost 3 bases to trimming and J lost 1 base, with 12 bases between them. The V gene's germline CDR1 is SQVTM and CDR2 ANQGSEA. This CDR3 is 15 amino acids long. Here the CDR3 DNA reads TGCAGCGTTGAGGCCGGGACAAGGAACACCGGGGAGCTGTTTTTT. As protein: CSVEAGTRNTGELFF.

This clonotype showed up many times. This chain links TRBV28 with TRBJ2-7; possibly TRBD2 for D (5 bases). V was shortened by 7 bases and J by 2 bases, with 21 bases between the two germline ends. The CDR3 is 16 residues long. Germline V gene data show CDR1 as MDHEN and CDR2 as SYDVKM. The CDR3 spells CASIPSIGGPTYEQYF. The CDR3 DNA is TGTGCCAGCATCCCCTCGATAGGAGGCCCGACCTACGAGCAGTACTTC.

This clonotype was seen only once. The chain is built from TRBV9 and TRBJ2-3; D gene uncertain. The germline V and J ends were trimmed by 0 bases and 2 bases, with 7 bases remaining between them. Germline CDR1 and CDR2: SGDLS and YYNGEE. The CDR3 consists of 14 residues. DNA for the CDR3: TGTGCCAGCAGCGTAGGAAGATTCACAGATACGCAGTATTTT. Residues: CASSVGRFTDTQYF.

This clonotype has at least ten counts. The V and J genes are TRBV7-8 and TRBJ2-7, with D unclear. Germline V gene lookup returns CDR1 SGHVS and CDR2 FQNEAQ. Trimming took 3 bases from V and 2 from J, leaving 14 bases between them. CDR3 size: 15 residues. DNA of the CDR3: TGTGCCAGCAGCTTCGGGCCTCCCACCACCTACGAGCAGTACTTC. Its translation is CASSFGPPTTYEQYF.

This clonotype has a handful of counts. The J gene is TRBJ2-7, the V gene TRBV3-1; D remains unclear. This CDR3 has 13 amino acids. Germline V CDR1 and CDR2: LGHDT, YNNKEL (reference sequence). V was cut by 2 bases and J by 4 bases, with 9 bases left in between. The CDR3 reads CASSQRDPYEQYF. The CDR3 DNA reads TGTGCCAGCAGCCAAAGAGATCCATACGAGCAGTACTTC.

The chain combines TRBV6-6 with TRBJ2-7, with 10 nucleotides matching TRBD1. The CDR3 is 15 residues long. V gave up 1 base and J gave up 3 bases; unmatched junction bases: 3. Per germline, CDR1 MNHNY and CDR2 SVGAGI (reference sequence). This CDR3 is CASSYLGQGDYEQYF. For the CDR3, the DNA is TGTGCCAGCAGTTACTTAGGACAGGGGGACTACGAGCAGTACTTC.

This clonotype was detected many times. The chain has TRBV5-6 and TRBJ1-5; no clear D. Germline V CDR1 and CDR2: SGHDT, YYEEEE. With 0 bases removed from V and 1 base from J, the gap between germline ends came to 11 bases. CDR3 size: 16 residues. CDR3 nucleotides: TGTGCCAGCAGCTTGGCCTACGGGGAGAGCAATCAGCCCCAGCATTTT. Amino acids: CASSLAYGESNQPQHF.